Given below is one TCR beta chain in context. The target antigen is unknown. TCRdb reprocessed the multiplex PCR reads via MiXCR and lists one record per CDR3 protein. The table has approximately 250,000 distinct CDR3 sequences, roughly a third seen once; the top ten hold approximately 3.6%. The data derive from a study of breast tumors, draining lymph nodes, adjacent tissues. Overall study findings and caveats: Tumor repertoires ranked between lymph nodes and nontumor tissue in diversity, with V and J gene preferences.

Germline CDR1 is DFQATT and CDR2 is SNEGSKA (reference sequence). V lost 2 bases and J lost 0, with 17 bases in between. This CDR3 is 17 amino acids long. The lymph nodes were axillary draining lymph nodes from breast cancer patients. The sequenced material came from axillary lymph node tissue. This clonotype originated in a female donor with breast cancer. Some clones in this sample may be carry-over from other donors' samples. This chain joins TRBV20-1 and TRBJ1-5; D is possibly TRBD1 (5 bases). In DNA, the CDR3 is TGCAGTGCTAGAATGGAAGGCCGGGGGTCTAGCAATCAGCCCCAGCATTTT. Residues: CSARMEGRGSSNQPQHF.